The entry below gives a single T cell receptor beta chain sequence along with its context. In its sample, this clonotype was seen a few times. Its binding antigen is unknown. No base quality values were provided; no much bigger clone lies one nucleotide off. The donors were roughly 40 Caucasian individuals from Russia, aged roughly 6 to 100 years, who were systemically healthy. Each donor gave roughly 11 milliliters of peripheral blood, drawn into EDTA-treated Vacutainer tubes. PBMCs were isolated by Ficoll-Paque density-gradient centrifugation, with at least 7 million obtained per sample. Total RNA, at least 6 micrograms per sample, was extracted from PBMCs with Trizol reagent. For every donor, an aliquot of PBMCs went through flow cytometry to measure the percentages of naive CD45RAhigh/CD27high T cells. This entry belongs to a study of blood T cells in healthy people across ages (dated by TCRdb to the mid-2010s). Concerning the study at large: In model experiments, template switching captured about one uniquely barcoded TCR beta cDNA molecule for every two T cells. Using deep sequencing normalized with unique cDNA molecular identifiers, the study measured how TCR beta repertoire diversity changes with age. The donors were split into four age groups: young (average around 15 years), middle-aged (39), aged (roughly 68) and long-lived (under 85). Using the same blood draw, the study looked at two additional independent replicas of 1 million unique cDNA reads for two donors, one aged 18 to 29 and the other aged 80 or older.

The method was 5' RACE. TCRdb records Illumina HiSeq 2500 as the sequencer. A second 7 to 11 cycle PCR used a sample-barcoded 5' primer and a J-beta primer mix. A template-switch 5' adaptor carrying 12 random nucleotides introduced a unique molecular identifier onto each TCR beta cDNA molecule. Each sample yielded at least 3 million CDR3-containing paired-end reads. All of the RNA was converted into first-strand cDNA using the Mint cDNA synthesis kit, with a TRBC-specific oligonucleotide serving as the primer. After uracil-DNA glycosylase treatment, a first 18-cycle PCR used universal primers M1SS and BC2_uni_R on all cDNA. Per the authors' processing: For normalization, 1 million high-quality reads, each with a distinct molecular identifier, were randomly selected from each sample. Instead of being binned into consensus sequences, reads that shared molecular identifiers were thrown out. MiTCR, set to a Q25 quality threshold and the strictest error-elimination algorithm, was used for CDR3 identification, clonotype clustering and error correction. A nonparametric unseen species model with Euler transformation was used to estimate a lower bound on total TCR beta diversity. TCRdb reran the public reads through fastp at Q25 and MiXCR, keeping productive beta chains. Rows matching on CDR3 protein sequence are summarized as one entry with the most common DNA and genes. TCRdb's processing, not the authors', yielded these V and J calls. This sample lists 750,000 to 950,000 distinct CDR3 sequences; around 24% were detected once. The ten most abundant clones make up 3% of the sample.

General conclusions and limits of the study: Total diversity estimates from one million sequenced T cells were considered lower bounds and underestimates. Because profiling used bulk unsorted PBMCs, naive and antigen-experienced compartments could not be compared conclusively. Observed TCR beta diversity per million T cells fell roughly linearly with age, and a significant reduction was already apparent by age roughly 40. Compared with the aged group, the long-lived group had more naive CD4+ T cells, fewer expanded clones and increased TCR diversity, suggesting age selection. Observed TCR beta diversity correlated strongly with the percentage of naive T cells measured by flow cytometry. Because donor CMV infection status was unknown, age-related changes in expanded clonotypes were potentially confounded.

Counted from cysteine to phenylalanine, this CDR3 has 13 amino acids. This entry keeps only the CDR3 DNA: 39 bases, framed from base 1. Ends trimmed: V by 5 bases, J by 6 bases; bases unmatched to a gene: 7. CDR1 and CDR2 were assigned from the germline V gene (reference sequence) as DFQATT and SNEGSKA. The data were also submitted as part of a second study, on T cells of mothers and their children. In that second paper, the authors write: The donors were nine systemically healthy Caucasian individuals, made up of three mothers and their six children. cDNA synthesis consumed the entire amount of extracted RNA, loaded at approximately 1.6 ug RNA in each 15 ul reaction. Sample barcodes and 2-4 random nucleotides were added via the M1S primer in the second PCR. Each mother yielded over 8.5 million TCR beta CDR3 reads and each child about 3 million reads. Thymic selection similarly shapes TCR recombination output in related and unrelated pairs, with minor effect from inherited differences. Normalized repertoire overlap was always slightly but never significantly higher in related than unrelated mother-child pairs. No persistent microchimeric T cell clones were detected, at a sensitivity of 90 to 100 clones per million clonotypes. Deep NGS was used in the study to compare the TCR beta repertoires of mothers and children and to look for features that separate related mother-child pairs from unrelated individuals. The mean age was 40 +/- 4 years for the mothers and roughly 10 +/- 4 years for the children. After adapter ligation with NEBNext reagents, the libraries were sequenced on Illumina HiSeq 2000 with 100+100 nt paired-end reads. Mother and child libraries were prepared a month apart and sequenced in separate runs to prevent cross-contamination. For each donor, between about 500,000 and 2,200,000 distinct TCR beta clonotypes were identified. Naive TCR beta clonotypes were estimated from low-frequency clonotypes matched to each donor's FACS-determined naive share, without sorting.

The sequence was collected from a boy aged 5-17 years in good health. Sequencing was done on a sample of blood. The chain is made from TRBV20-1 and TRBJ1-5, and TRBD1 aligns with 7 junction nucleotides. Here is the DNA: TGCAGTGCTTCAAGGGGGCCCGGTCAGCCCCAGCATTTT. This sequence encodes CSASRGPGQPQHF.